This T cell receptor beta chain was identified in a study of cytomegalovirus exposure and HLA in healthy donors. Amplification used 60 Vbeta primers and 13 Jbeta primers. TCRdb's table, derived via immunoSEQ multiplex PCR, lists solely in-frame clones and lacks some. The repertoire consists of approximately 170,000 clones, with about 82% occurring once and the leading ten covering 2% to 2.5%. The CDR3 covers 13 residues. Deletions cut 8 bases from V and 0 bases from J, with 12 bases between. The V gene's germline CDR1 is SGHDT and CDR2 YYEEEE. This clone was seen more than once but under ten times. The rearrangement uses TRBV5-6 and TRBJ2-7, with a possible D match to TRBD1 (6 bases). The clonotype originates from a male donor in good health and CMV-seronegative. Sequenced: PBMCs. CDR3 sequence (DNA): TGTGCCAGTGGGGGCTGGAACTCCTACGAGCAGTACTTC. Translated: CASGGWNSYEQYF. The full variable domain, in which reference TRBV5-6 and TRBJ2-7 provide the parts outside the CDR3, is DAGVTQSPTHLIKTRGQQVTLRCSPKSGHDTVSWYQQALGQGPQFIFQYYEEEERQRGNFPDRFSGHQFPNYSSELNVNALLLGDSALYLCASGGWNSYEQYFGPGTRLTVT.